These T cell receptor beta chains were read from a single sample in a study of blood T cell repertoires in COVID-19. This table comes from immunoSEQ multiplex PCR, and its TCRdb copy is limited to in-frame clones, with some not included. The sample contains around 100,000 clones, roughly 71% of which appear only once. What was sequenced was peripheral blood. The receptors were sampled from an elderly man with acute or convalescent COVID-19. The CDR3 runs from the conserved cysteine through the conserved F or W. Fields, in order: J gene, D gene, clone size, V gene, CDR3 protein. D genes are given only for firm matches. For some rows the clone size is stated as once, few or many, or as a class when expanded; others skip it.

TRBJ2-3	TRBD1	NA	TRBV29-1	CSVTRGTDTQYF
TRBJ1-6	TRBD1	NA	TRBV24-1	CATQDRVNSPLHF
TRBJ2-2	NA	NA	TRBV5-4	CASIHQISGELFF
TRBJ2-7	TRBD2	NA	TRBV6-5	CASSYSTSGNYEQYF
TRBJ1-4	NA	many	TRBV19	CATGQPEFGLFF
TRBJ1-2	NA	NA	TRBV7-2	CASSLGVGELEGYTF
TRBJ1-3	NA	NA	TRBV5-1	CASSLDISPGNTIYF
TRBJ2-1	TRBD2	once	TRBV11-3	CASSLEGGASGYNEQFF
TRBJ1-5	NA	few	TRBV19	CASSMSRRDQPQHF
TRBJ2-7	NA	NA	TRBV15	CATSSTGTEQYF
TRBJ1-2	NA	few	TRBV9	CASSVGTTLSYGYTF
TRBJ1-5	NA	NA	TRBV18	CASSPIYSNQPQHF
TRBJ2-7	NA	NA	TRBV27	CASSLKLSYEQYF
TRBJ1-2	NA	NA	TRBV30	CAWSVVSYYGYTF
TRBJ1-6	NA	NA	TRBV27	CASSSREGADSPLHF
TRBJ2-3	NA	few	TRBV7-9	CASNIRRRTDTQYF
TRBJ1-2	NA	NA	TRBV7-2	CASSLALQGGGGGYTF
TRBJ2-2	NA	NA	TRBV27	CASSLGSSAGELFF
TRBJ2-7	TRBD2	NA	TRBV28	CASRDSGSLYEQYF
TRBJ1-6	NA	NA	TRBV7-8	CATRGDTDSPLHF
TRBJ2-7	TRBD2	NA	TRBV6-5	CASSGLAVSYEQYF
TRBJ2-7	NA	NA	TRBV12-3/TRBV12-4	CASRRGTTWEQYF
TRBJ1-1	TRBD1	NA	TRBV6-5	CASRTGQYTEAFF
TRBJ2-7	NA	NA	TRBV7-8	CASSLGLVVEQYF
TRBJ1-3	NA	once	TRBV5-5	CASSLQRSSGNTIYF
TRBJ1-4	TRBD1	NA	TRBV28	CASSSTGGDEKLFF
TRBJ2-7	NA	NA	TRBV7-9	CASSFQGVGEQYF
TRBJ2-2	NA	few	TRBV29-1	CSVHEAGELFF
TRBJ2-1	NA	many	TRBV2	CASSGVEQFF
TRBJ2-5	TRBD1	NA	TRBV28	CASSLGQGRQAETQYF
TRBJ2-2	TRBD1	NA	TRBV6-5	CASKVQGATGELFF
TRBJ1-4	TRBD1	NA	TRBV6-5	CASSYRQGREKLFF
TRBJ2-3	NA	NA	TRBV9	CASSALRGSDTQYF
TRBJ2-3	NA	NA	TRBV11-3	CASSFESTDTQYF
TRBJ2-2	NA	once	TRBV18	CASSPRFTNTGELFF
TRBJ2-1	NA	NA	TRBV6-6	CASSRSGQLYNEQFF
TRBJ2-1	NA	NA	TRBV7-2	CASGQVGNSYNEQFF
TRBJ2-3	NA	NA	TRBV5-1	CASSLATDTQYF
TRBJ2-1	TRBD2	NA	TRBV28	CASSQTSGRLSLGFSYNEQFF
TRBJ1-6	NA	NA	TRBV19	CASSHDSRSSYNSPLHF
TRBJ2-5	TRBD2	NA	TRBV11-2	CASSLDRVGRVQETQYF
TRBJ1-1	NA	few	TRBV7-9	CASSLTTNTEAFF
TRBJ2-1	TRBD2	few	TRBV2	CASSDRTSGRGEQFF
TRBJ2-1	TRBD2	NA	TRBV5-6	CASSFLGGRKDEQFF
TRBJ2-7	TRBD1	NA	TRBV9	CASSDGTGVGEQYF
TRBJ1-6	TRBD1	NA	TRBV19	CASTTFGDSNSPLHF
TRBJ1-3	NA	NA	TRBV4-1	CASSDVLGGATGNTIYF
TRBJ2-7	NA	NA	TRBV12-3/TRBV12-4	CASSFWESYEQYF
TRBJ2-3	NA	NA	TRBV28	CASSVLRTSTDTQYF
TRBJ1-2	TRBD1	few	TRBV24-1	CATSEGQGNYGYTF
TRBJ2-5	TRBD2	once	TRBV14	CASSILAGGSETQYF
TRBJ1-1	NA	NA	TRBV30	CAWSGSGRGTEAFF
TRBJ2-7	TRBD2	NA	TRBV28	CASSFGRGVLSYEQYF